This T cell receptor beta chain was identified during a study of control samples from healthy donors and cancer patients. The assay was immunoSEQ multiplex PCR, and TCRdb's table has in-frame clones only and misses some. Among approximately 86,000 clones listed, 80% to 95% were seen once. The length of the CDR3 is 15 residues. V was trimmed by 0 bases and J by 4 bases, leaving 10 bases between them. The germline V gene has CDR1 KGHSH and CDR2 LQKENI. The chain joins TRBV18 to TRBJ1-3; D is undetermined. This TCR was recovered from a woman in her twenties or thirties in good health. The source material was blood. Written as DNA, the CDR3 is TGTGCCAGCTCACCACCGGGAACAGCGGGAAACACCATATATTTT. Translated, it gives CASSPPGTAGNTIYF.